The 2 T cell receptor beta chains below were found in one sample sequenced in a study of T cell repertoires in cytomegalovirus infection. For these TCRs, the target antigens are not known. Each CDR3 protein is one row after TCRdb ran MiXCR on the reads. The sample contains fewer than 950,000 distinct CDR3 sequences, approximately 32% of which appear only once. The material was cultured CD8+ T cells from PBMCs, obtained from culture after CMV antigen stimulation. The receptors stem from a human donor in good health (CMV status not recorded). Some clones in this sample may be carry-over from other donors' samples.

This clonotype was seen a handful of times. The chain joins TRBV7-9 to TRBJ1-1; no reliable D call. CDR3 length: 14 residues. Trimming cost V 5 bases and J 1 base, with 11 bases left between them. CDR1 and CDR2 (germline): SEHNR, FQNEAQ (reference sequence). CDR3 loop: CASSPSSGNTEAFF. The DNA for the CDR3 is TGTGCCAGCAGCCCTAGTTCCGGGAACACTGAAGCTTTCTTT.

In its sample, this clonotype was seen once. The J gene is TRBJ2-2, the V gene TRBV7-6; 7 positions match TRBD1. The CDR3 sequence is 17 residues long. With 2 bases clipped from V and 6 bases from J, the junction kept 12 bases outside the gene matches. From germline, CDR1 is SGHVS and CDR2 FNYEAQ. The CDR3: CASSLFLRTGVPGELFF. The CDR3 DNA sequence: TGTGCCAGCAGCTTATTTCTTAGGACAGGTGTCCCCGGGGAGCTGTTTTTT.